This record covers a single T cell receptor (beta chain). Antigen: not known. V lost 2 bases to trimming and J lost 9 bases, with 11 bases between them. CDR1 and CDR2 (germline): GTSNPN, SVGIG (reference sequence). This CDR3 region has 12 residues. This sample stems from a study of CD8 T cells in Susac syndrome. Roughly 0.45 to 1 ug RNA was reverse transcribed with random hexamers. Amplification of the TCR beta CDR3 was carried out by immunoSEQ multiplex PCR, which spanned a total of 54 Vbeta and 13 Jbeta segments. MiXCR was run by TCRdb on the immunoSEQ multiplex PCR reads, yielding one entry per CDR3 protein. The data hold around 130,000 distinct CDR3 sequences, with just under 95% observed a single time. CD8+ and CD4+ T cells from blood underwent TCR beta sequencing, which was carried out in a high-throughput format. Study outcomes and limitations: There were over 15 Susac-specific public clones in total CD8+ repertoires and five or six in CD8+ TEMRA repertoires. CD8+ clones in Susac expanded most in TEMRA cells and active patients.

The chain couples TRBV30 to TRBJ1-5, with a tentative D call TRBD1 (5 bases). This clonotype was sampled from a human donor with Susac syndrome. Sequenced: CD8+ T cells from PBMCs. The CDR3 DNA follows: TGTGCCTGGAGTCTTGAGGGACTGCCCCAGCATTTT. It translates to CAWSLEGLPQHF.